The 26 T cell receptor beta chains below come from one sample, sequenced in a study of CD8+ T cells in alopecia areata. Sequencing templates came from extracted RNA that was reverse transcribed into cDNA. The protocol was immunoSEQ multiplex PCR, while the TCRdb copy is restricted to in-frame clones and leaves out a portion. The sample shows around 140,000 clones, approximately 49% of them seen only once. Sample: CD8+ T cells sorted from blood, taken at week 0. Source of these receptors: a human donor with alopecia areata.

This clone has a handful of counts. The gene calls are TRBV9 and TRBJ2-7, with 8 bases that match TRBD1. Germline lookup yields CDR1 SGDLS and CDR2 YYNGEE. This CDR3 spans 14 amino acids. The trim removed 3 bases at V and 2 bases at J, leaving 4 bases unmatched. The CDR3 here is CASSADRAPYEQYF. DNA for the CDR3: TGTGCCAGCAGCGCGGACAGGGCCCCCTACGAGCAGTACTTC.

This chain connects TRBV27 to TRBJ2-1, with D tentatively TRBD1 (5 bases). V gave up 4 bases and J gave up 1 base, with 11 bases separating them. Per germline, CDR1 MNHEY and CDR2 SMNVEV (reference sequence). This CDR3 has 15 residues. The CDR3 protein is CASSSGRVSYNEQFF. CDR3 sequence (DNA): TGTGCCAGCAGTTCCGGCAGGGTTTCCTACAATGAGCAGTTCTTC.

The chain combines TRBV6-5 with TRBJ2-7, with a weak D call TRBD2 (6 bases). The CDR3 runs 15 residues. Trimming pared 7 bases from V and 3 bases from J, leaving 19 bases between. From germline, CDR1 is MNHEY and CDR2 SVGAGI. Written as DNA, the CDR3 is TGTGCCAGCACCCACACCAGGGAGGCATACTACGAGCAGTACTTC. It specifies CASTHTREAYYEQYF.

This clone appeared a few times. The V call is TRBV14, the J call TRBJ2-1, with D perhaps matching TRBD2 (6 bases). V was shortened by 4 bases and J by 9 bases, with 13 bases between the two germline ends. CDR1 SGHDN and CDR2 FVKESK come from the germline V gene. This CDR3 region has 13 residues. CDR3 amino acids: CASSLRLVTEQFF. CDR3 nucleotide sequence: TGTGCCAGCAGCCTCAGACTAGTCACTGAGCAGTTCTTC.

The chain joins TRBV25-1 to TRBJ1-1; a possible D gene is TRBD1 (6 bases). V was cut by 1 base and J by 5 bases, with 14 bases left in between. This CDR3 contains 15 residues. Per the germline V gene, CDR1 is MGHDK and CDR2 is SYGVNS. The CDR3 nucleotides are TGTGCCAGCAGTGAATTGGGGGCAGATTGGACTGAAGCTTTCTTT. Protein product: CASSELGADWTEAFF.

This clone was counted between two and nine times. The rearrangement links TRBV5-1 to TRBJ1-5; no clear D gene. Between the trimmed V and J ends, which lost 0 bases and 4 bases, there was a span of 8 bases. The CDR3 has 14 amino acids. Germline values: CDR1 SGHRS, CDR2 YFSETQ. CDR3 nucleotide sequence: TGCGCCAGCAGCTTGGCCGGGTTTAATCAGCCCCAGCATTTT. It is translated as CASSLAGFNQPQHF.

V gene TRBV5-6 combines with J gene TRBJ2-1; no clear D. The germline CDR1 and CDR2 sequences are SGHDT and YYEEEE. Deletions cut 6 bases from V and 4 bases from J, with 17 bases between. There are 15 residues in the CDR3. The DNA for the CDR3 is TGTGCCAGCACCTGGGGAAACTCGGCGTACAATGAGCAGTTCTTC. It codes for CASTWGNSAYNEQFF.

CDR3 amino acids: CASSSRGSYEQYF. In DNA, the CDR3 is TGTGCCAGCAGCTCACGGGGGTCCTACGAGCAGTACTTC. V usage is TRBV11-2 and J usage is TRBJ2-7, with D maybe TRBD2 (6 bases). Germline V gives CDR1 SGHAT, CDR2 FQNNGV. Trimming removed 4 bases at V and 1 base at J, with 8 bases between. This CDR3 comprises 13 residues. The variable domain in full, with the rest retrieved from reference TRBV11-2 and TRBJ2-7, is EAGVAQSPRYKIIEKRQSVAFWCNPISGHATLYWYQQILGQGPKLLIQFQNNGVVDDSQLPKDRFSAERLKGVDSTLKIQPAKLEDSAVYLCASSSRGSYEQYFGPGTRLTVT.

This clone has more than one count but fewer than ten. The chain recombines TRBV5-6 with TRBJ2-1, with no clear D. From germline, CDR1 is SGHDT and CDR2 YYEEEE. The CDR3 length is 14 residues. With 4 bases removed from V and 3 bases from J, the gap between germline ends came to 11 bases. This CDR3 is CASSPGPIYNEQFF. The CDR3 DNA is TGTGCCAGCAGCCCGGGCCCTATCTACAATGAGCAGTTCTTC.

This clone was counted between two and nine times. The gene calls are TRBV13 and TRBJ2-1, with D uncertain. CDR3 size: 13 residues. The V end was cut by 5 bases, the J end by 7 bases, with 12 bases between. Germline CDR1 and CDR2: PRHDT and FYEKMQ (reference sequence). CDR3 protein: CASSPGLGNEQFF. In DNA form, the CDR3 reads TGTGCCAGCAGCCCGGGCCTCGGGAATGAGCAGTTCTTC.

This clone was detected only a few times. The chain has TRBV7-9 and TRBJ1-5, with D possibly being TRBD1 (6 bases). Trimming left V 5 bases short and J 2 bases short, with 19 bases between. The CDR3 has 17 residues. Germline CDR1 and CDR2: SEHNR and FQNEAQ (reference sequence). The CDR3 region has the DNA TGTGCCAGCAGCCAAACCCCGGACAGTATGGGCAATCAGCCCCAGCATTTT. It translates to CASSQTPDSMGNQPQHF.

Turning to this clone: Additional DNA sequences in this sample encode the identical CDR3. The chain has TRBV30 and TRBJ1-1; D gene unclear. Looked up from germline, CDR1 is GTSNPN and CDR2 is SVGIG (reference sequence). The CDR3 loop spans 12 amino acids. V shed 0 bases and J shed 0 bases, with 2 bases lying between them. The CDR3 nucleotides are TGTGCCTGGAGTGTAATGAACACTGAAGCTTTCTTT. This encodes CAWSVMNTEAFF.

V gene TRBV9 combines with J gene TRBJ2-2, with 7 bases that match TRBD1. Trimming took 4 bases from V and 6 from J; bases not matched to a gene: 9. This CDR3 region has 15 residues. CDR1 is SGDLS and CDR2 is YYNGEE in the germline V gene. The CDR3 coding sequence is TGTGCCAGCAGCCCTGGACAGGTTGGGGCCGGGGAGCTGTTTTTT. Protein sequence: CASSPGQVGAGELFF.

This clone has a handful of counts. V usage is TRBV13 and J usage is TRBJ2-7; 8 bases line up with TRBD1. The V segment lost 3 bases and the J segment 3 bases; nucleotides outside the gene matches: 1. CDR1 is PRHDT, CDR2 FYEKMQ, per germline (reference sequence). The CDR3 consists of 13 residues. DNA of the CDR3: TGTGCCAGCAGCTTTGGGACAGGCTACGAGCAGTACTTC. Its protein product is CASSFGTGYEQYF.

The chain carries TRBV11-2 and TRBJ2-5; 7 bases fit TRBD2. This CDR3 is built from 17 residues. The V gene's germline CDR1 is SGHAT and CDR2 FQNNGV. The V and J ends lost 2 bases and 4 bases, in that order; junction bases with no gene match: 13. In DNA, the CDR3 is TGTGCCAGCAGCTTATTGGGAAGGGGAGGGGTTGGAGAGACCCAGTACTTC. Its translation is CASSLLGRGGVGETQYF.

This clone was detected only once. V is TRBV5-6 and J is TRBJ1-3, with unresolved D. Germline V gene lookup returns CDR1 SGHDT and CDR2 YYEEEE. Between the trimmed V and J ends, which lost 0 bases and 0 bases, there was a span of 4 bases. The CDR3 has 14 residues. The CDR3 sequence is CASSLGSSGNTIYF. For the CDR3, the DNA is TGTGCCAGCAGCTTGGGGAGCTCTGGAAACACCATATATTTT.

The table lists this clone with a few counts. The chain combines TRBV7-9 with TRBJ2-5, with 10 bases identical to TRBD2. This CDR3 comprises 16 residues. With V trimmed by 7 bases and J by 0 bases, 8 bases remained unmatched. Germline V gene sequence: CDR1 SEHNR, CDR2 FQNEAQ (reference sequence). The CDR3 protein is CASMVAGGAYQETQYF. The CDR3 region has the DNA TGTGCCAGCATGGTAGCGGGGGGCGCGTACCAAGAGACCCAGTACTTC.

This clone appeared once. In DNA, the CDR3 is TGTGCCAGCAGACCCGGACTGGTCACTGAAGCTTTCTTT. Its translation is CASRPGLVTEAFF. V gene TRBV13 combines with J gene TRBJ1-1; D ambiguous. The germline V gene encodes CDR1 PRHDT and CDR2 FYEKMQ (reference sequence). V was clipped by 6 bases and J by 4 bases, with 12 bases between them. CDR3 length: 13 amino acids. Full variable domain (remainder filled in from reference TRBV13 and TRBJ1-1): AAGVIQSPRHLIKEKRETATLKCYPIPRHDTVYWYQQGPGQDPQFLISFYEKMQSDKGSIPDRFSAQQFSDYHSELNMSSLELGDSALYFCASRPGLVTEAFFGQGTRLTVV.

CDR3 loop: CASSVGGQGMDEQYF. The CDR3 DNA reads as TGTGCCAGCAGCGTAGGGGGACAGGGGATGGACGAGCAGTACTTC. The chain links TRBV9 to TRBJ2-7; TRBD1 agrees at 10 bases. This CDR3 is built from 15 residues. Per germline, CDR1 SGDLS and CDR2 YYNGEE. The V segment lost 0 bases and the J segment 5 bases; nucleotides outside the gene matches: 5.

This clone turned up a few times. The chain uses TRBV25-1 and TRBJ2-1; D is undetermined. Germline V gene sequence: CDR1 MGHDK, CDR2 SYGVNS. The CDR3 length is 11 residues. V lost 3 bases and J lost 6, with 3 bases in between. DNA for the CDR3: TGTGCCAGCAGTGATATCAATGAGCAGTTCTTC. This codes for CASSDINEQFF.

The rearrangement uses TRBV27 and TRBJ2-7, with TRBD2 matching over 7 bases. The CDR3 consists of 15 residues. The V and J ends lost 8 bases and 2 bases, in that order; junction bases with no gene match: 12. CDR1 MNHEY and CDR2 SMNVEV come from the germline V gene (reference sequence). CDR3 in DNA: TGTGCCAGCCATGGCGGGGGAGATGTCGCCTACGAGCAGTACTTC. Amino acid sequence: CASHGGGDVAYEQYF.

This clone was detected a few times. V and J are TRBV14 and TRBJ2-1; 12 positions agree with TRBD2. The germline V gene has CDR1 SGHDN and CDR2 FVKESK. The CDR3 is made up of 17 amino acids. The V gene end was trimmed by 0 bases and the J gene end by 7 bases; junction bases not matched to a gene: 7. CDR3 sequence reads: CASSQDLFGLAGNEQFF. The CDR3 DNA follows: TGTGCCAGCAGCCAAGATCTCTTTGGACTAGCGGGGAATGAGCAGTTCTTC.

This clone was seen only a few times. V and J are TRBV9 and TRBJ2-5; D is unclear. The length of the CDR3 is 14 residues. Germline V gene sequence: CDR1 SGDLS, CDR2 YYNGEE. V shed 1 base and J shed 5 bases, with 12 bases lying between them. Here the CDR3 DNA reads TGTGCCAGCAGCGTATCTCAGGTCCCGGAGACCCAGTACTTC. This sequence encodes CASSVSQVPETQYF.

The chain is built from TRBV6-5 and TRBJ2-1; D is ambiguous. This CDR3 spans 13 amino acids. Trimming stripped 7 bases from V and 4 bases from J, with 11 bases between. Germline CDR1 reads MNHEY; CDR2 reads SVGAGI. CDR3 region: CASTTRLYNEQFF. The CDR3 bases are TGTGCCAGCACGACCAGGCTTTACAATGAGCAGTTCTTC.

The V and J genes are TRBV2 and TRBJ2-1; 7 nucleotides align to TRBD2. In germline, CDR1 is SNHLY, CDR2 FYNNEI. Trimming at V came to 7 bases and at J to 7 bases, leaving 13 bases not matched to a gene. The CDR3 is 15 amino acids. The CDR3 DNA reads TGTGCCAGCACGGGGGACTACCATATGAGGAATGAGCAGTTCTTC. Residues: CASTGDYHMRNEQFF.

This clone was counted between two and nine times. V gene TRBV2 combines with J gene TRBJ2-1; 14 nucleotides agree with TRBD2. The CDR3 is made up of 17 amino acids. Germline-derived CDR1 and CDR2 are SNHLY and FYNNEI. After removal of 4 bases from V and 8 bases from J, the junction contained 10 bases not matched to a gene. This CDR3 is CASSVGTSGGPWDEQFF. The CDR3 DNA follows: TGTGCCAGCAGTGTTGGGACTAGCGGGGGACCCTGGGATGAGCAGTTCTTC.